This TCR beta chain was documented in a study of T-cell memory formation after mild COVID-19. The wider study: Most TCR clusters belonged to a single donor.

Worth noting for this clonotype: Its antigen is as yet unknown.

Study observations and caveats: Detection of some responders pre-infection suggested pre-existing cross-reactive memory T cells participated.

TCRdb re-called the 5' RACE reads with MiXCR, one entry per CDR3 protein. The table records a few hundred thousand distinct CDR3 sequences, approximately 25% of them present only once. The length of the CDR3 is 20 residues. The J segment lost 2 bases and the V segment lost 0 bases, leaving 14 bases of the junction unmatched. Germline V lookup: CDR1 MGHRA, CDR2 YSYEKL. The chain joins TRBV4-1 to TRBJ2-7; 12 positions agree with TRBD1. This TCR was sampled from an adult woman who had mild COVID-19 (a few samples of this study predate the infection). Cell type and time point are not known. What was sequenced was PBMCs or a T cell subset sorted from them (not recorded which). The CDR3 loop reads CASSQDIRDRGLWPTYEQYF. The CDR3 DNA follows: TGCGCCAGCAGCCAAGATATCCGGGACAGGGGGCTCTGGCCTACCTACGAGCAGTACTTC.